This note documents a single T cell receptor (beta chain) sequence. Its antigen is undetermined. A single record per CDR3 protein comes from TCRdb applying MiXCR to the 5' RACE reads. Among more than 200,000 distinct CDR3 sequences, roughly 15% were seen once, and the ten largest hold about 4%. V was trimmed by 3 bases and J by 0 bases, leaving 6 bases between them. Germline CDR1 reads SGHTA; CDR2 reads FQGNSA. The CDR3 is 14 amino acids. The sample originates from a study of T-cell memory formation after mild COVID-19. About the study: Largely donor-specific TCR clusters were found.

Study-wide points: A second wave of clones peaked on day 37, and their SARS-CoV-2 specificity went unconfirmed. CD4+ contracting clones were mainly CM and EM; CD8+ ones, EMRA. Later expanders leaned CD4+, whereas clones that contracted between day 15 and 85 were balanced CD4/CD8.

Source material: PBMCs or a T cell subset sorted from them (not recorded which). This receptor was obtained from a man aged 18 to 29 who had mild COVID-19 (a few samples of this study predate the infection). Cell type and time point are not known. The V gene is TRBV7-2, the J gene TRBJ2-1, with a possible D match to TRBD2 (5 bases). DNA for the CDR3: TGTGCCAGCAGCTTGAGGGACTCCTACAATGAGCAGTTCTTC. It specifies CASSLRDSYNEQFF. Drawing the rest from reference TRBV7-2 and TRBJ2-1, the complete variable domain is GAGVSQSPSNKVTEKGKDVELRCDPISGHTALYWYRQSLGQGLEFLIYFQGNSAPDKSGLPSDRFSAERTGGSVSTLTIQRTQQEDSAVYLCASSLRDSYNEQFFGPGTRLTVL.